This entry lists 2 T cell receptor beta chains sequenced from one sample in a study of blood T cell repertoires in COVID-19 (dated by TCRdb to 2019 to 2021). The library was made by the immunoSEQ multiplex PCR assay. The clones in this table, taken by TCRdb from immuneACCESS, are in-frame only. Not every clone is retained; where verified, under half of the shortfall comes from an unresolved V gene, and the cause of the rest is unknown. The sample has over 150,000 clones on record, approximately 83% of them singletons. Approximately 10% of the sample belongs to the ten largest clones. The sequencing input was peripheral blood. The source is a man between 65 and 85 years old with active or convalescent COVID-19.

The genes are TRBV19 and TRBJ1-2; D ambiguous. The CDR3 loop spans 14 amino acids. Germline V CDR1 and CDR2: LNHDA, SQIVND (reference sequence). V gave up 3 bases and J gave up 2 bases, with 10 bases separating them. In DNA form, the CDR3 reads TGTGCCAGTAGTATGCTCGGGTTGAACTATGGCTACACCTTC. Its protein product is CASSMLGLNYGYTF.

The chain carries TRBV25-1 and TRBJ2-7; 8 bases are shared with TRBD1. CDR1 and CDR2 from the germline V gene are MGHDK and SYGVNS. V shed 1 base and J 9 bases; nucleotides not matched to a gene: 5. The CDR3 extends over 13 amino acids. CDR3 loop: CASSESGQGGQYF. The CDR3 bases are TGTGCCAGCAGTGAATCCGGACAGGGTGGGCAGTACTTC.